This is a list of T cell receptor beta chains from one sample in a study of CD8 T cells in ankylosing spondylitis. In TCRdb, the 5' RACE reads were re-called with MiXCR into one record per CDR3 protein. The repertoire holds 150,000 to 200,000 distinct CDR3 sequences, with 11% as singletons. Source material: blood, either unsorted or a sorted T cell fraction (not recorded which). Receptors originate from a male donor with ankylosing spondylitis or in good health (not recorded which). The conserved cysteine and the conserved F or W are not part of the CDR3 here. Some rows mark clone size as missing; the rest say once, few, many or name a class of expanded clone.

cdr3_aa	cdr3_length	clone_size	v_call	j_call
ASSVGQLNNEQF	12	.	TRBV9	TRBJ2-1
ASSSQRQGAFNSPLH	15	.	TRBV7-9	TRBJ1-6
ASSLEEGIYGYT	12	.	TRBV11-2	TRBJ1-2
ASSLWGQGVADEQF	14	many	TRBV5-1	TRBJ2-1
ASSGRTGEIAEAF	13	.	TRBV6-1	TRBJ1-1
ASSAEPGDDYGYT	13	many	TRBV5-1	TRBJ1-2
ASSQPLTNSPLH	12	many	TRBV3-1	TRBJ1-6
ASSVDVAGGFTDTQY	15	many	TRBV9	TRBJ2-3
ASSDPLGGTNYEQY	14	many	TRBV6-1	TRBJ2-7
ASSLFGFNQPQH	12	many	TRBV5-1	TRBJ1-5
ASRNVRGQGHFAEQY	15	many	TRBV10-2	TRBJ2-7
ASSEFPGAASKGDTQY	16	many	TRBV10-2	TRBJ2-3
ASSQGNGNTEAF	12	many	TRBV3-1	TRBJ1-1
ASSLGGPMAEKLF	13	few	TRBV12-3/TRBV12-4	TRBJ1-4
ASSYSMGQGASNQPQH	16	many	TRBV6-2/TRBV6-3	TRBJ1-5
ASSLDTSSYNSPLH	14	few	TRBV5-1	TRBJ1-6
ASKKPGQGGTEAF	13	few	TRBV12-3/TRBV12-4	TRBJ1-1
ASSTGGRLGEQY	12	many	TRBV6-2/TRBV6-3	TRBJ2-7
ASSWTGSSYEQY	12	.	TRBV5-5	TRBJ2-7
ASSAQGQGEQY	11	.	TRBV19	TRBJ2-7
SALLRIGRNTEAF	13	few	TRBV20-1	TRBJ1-1
ASSLFGASGRWTGELF	16	.	TRBV7-8	TRBJ2-2
ASSLYGGATDTQY	13	many	TRBV12-3/TRBV12-4	TRBJ2-3
SAGPRNQPQH	10	many	TRBV20-1	TRBJ1-5
ASSQGLGQGASGYT	14	many	TRBV3-1	TRBJ1-2
ASSSRTGVRNEQF	13	few	TRBV3-1	TRBJ2-1
SGSDTYEQY	9	many	TRBV29-1	TRBJ2-7
ASSLHGYNEQF	11	.	TRBV7-2	TRBJ2-1
AISELGTGDSNQPQH	15	many	TRBV10-3	TRBJ1-5
SAEHGGGEQF	10	many	TRBV20-1	TRBJ2-1
AWSVFTGDTNEQF	13	few	TRBV30	TRBJ2-1
ASSRTGATEAF	11	many	TRBV12-3/TRBV12-4	TRBJ1-1
ASRGIGEDTQY	11	.	TRBV19	TRBJ2-3
SARGVAANTGELF	13	many	TRBV20-1	TRBJ2-2
ASSDSGGTKNEQF	13	many	TRBV9	TRBJ2-1
SVEAQGTGGI	10	many	TRBV29-1	TRBJ2-7
ASSSAGQETQY	11	many	TRBV25-1	TRBJ2-5
ASLLDRASF	9	.	TRBV2	TRBJ2-1
ACSFSTYEQY	10	.	TRBV7-2	TRBJ2-7
SASSNSGSYNEQF	13	many	TRBV20-1	TRBJ2-1
ASSLKGDHEQY	11	many	TRBV5-1	TRBJ2-7
ASTTGSRPQH	10	many	TRBV28	TRBJ1-5
ASSLPTAYEQY	11	.	TRBV5-4	TRBJ2-7
ASSYDRGDKLF	11	many	TRBV5-1	TRBJ1-4
ASSARRGENTGELF	14	few	TRBV6-1	TRBJ2-2
ASGTGRDQPQH	11	many	TRBV6-1	TRBJ1-5
SVCLHQETQY	10	many	TRBV29-1	TRBJ2-5
ASSLNGDRDYNEQF	14	few	TRBV12-3/TRBV12-4	TRBJ2-1
ASSSSDRGRVGYT	13	.	TRBV27	TRBJ1-2
ASSQDQDTGELF	12	.	TRBV4-3	TRBJ2-2
ASSEVMGGNSPLH	13	many	TRBV6-1	TRBJ1-6
ASSFRTDEQF	10	many	TRBV5-1	TRBJ2-1
ASRLIGTDGGQF	12	once	TRBV2	TRBJ2-1
ASSEPGQGDPYEQY	14	.	TRBV2	TRBJ2-7
ASSFSGQGNEKLF	13	many	TRBV5-1	TRBJ1-4
ATSDFARTGNHEQF	14	many	TRBV24-1	TRBJ2-1
SAPSGSQETQY	11	few	TRBV20-1	TRBJ2-5
SARVTNEQF	9	.	TRBV20-1	TRBJ2-1
ASSQLSVTGTSGGYTQY	17	.	TRBV3-1	TRBJ2-3
SARRLAADTQY	11	many	TRBV20-1	TRBJ2-3